The clone carrying this T cell receptor beta chain was seen only a few times. Its target is not known. The sample belongs to a study of OX40 agonist ivuxolimab in advanced cancers. Study as a whole: Hepatocellular carcinoma, melanoma, renal cell or head and neck cancer was diagnosed in the dose-escalation patients.

Assay used: immunoSEQ multiplex PCR; TCRdb lists only in-frame clones, some missing. The data show 35,000 to 50,000 clones, around 87% seen once. Findings of the study overall: By week 6 at 0.1 to 3.0 mg/kg, blood CD4+ and CD8+ T cells had expanded clonally. The average count of expanded clones was higher among CD8+ T cells than among CD4+. Expansion of clones was among the lowest in partial responders at 0.1-3.0 mg/kg.

The J segment lost 0 bases and the V segment lost 3 bases, leaving 3 bases of the junction unmatched. CDR3 size: 16 residues. Germline-derived CDR1 and CDR2 are SGHRS and YFSETQ. This TCR was recovered from an adult with an advanced solid tumor such as melanoma, head and neck, liver or kidney cancer. Sequences were derived from CD4+ or CD8+ T cells sorted from blood, sampled in a trial of the OX40 agonist ivuxolimab. This rearrangement joins TRBV5-1 to TRBJ2-6; 7 bases are a match to TRBD1. The CDR3 sequence is CASSWGQNSGANVLTF. CDR3 sequence (DNA): TGCGCCAGCAGCTGGGGACAGAACTCTGGGGCCAACGTCCTGACTTTC.